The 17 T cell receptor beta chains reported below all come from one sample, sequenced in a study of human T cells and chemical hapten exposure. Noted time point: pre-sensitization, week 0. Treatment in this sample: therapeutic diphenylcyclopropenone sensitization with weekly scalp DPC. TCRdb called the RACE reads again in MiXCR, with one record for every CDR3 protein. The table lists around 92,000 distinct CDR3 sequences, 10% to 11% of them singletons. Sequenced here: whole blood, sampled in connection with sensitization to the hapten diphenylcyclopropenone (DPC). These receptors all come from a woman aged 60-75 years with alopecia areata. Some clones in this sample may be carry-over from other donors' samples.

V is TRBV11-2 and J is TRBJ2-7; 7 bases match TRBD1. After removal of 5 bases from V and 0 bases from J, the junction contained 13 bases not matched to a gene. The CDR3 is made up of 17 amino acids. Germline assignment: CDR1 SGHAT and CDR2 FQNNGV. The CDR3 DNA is TGTGCCAGCAGCCACCGATCCCCAAGGGACAGCTCCTACGAGCAGTACTTC. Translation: CASSHRSPRDSSYEQYF.

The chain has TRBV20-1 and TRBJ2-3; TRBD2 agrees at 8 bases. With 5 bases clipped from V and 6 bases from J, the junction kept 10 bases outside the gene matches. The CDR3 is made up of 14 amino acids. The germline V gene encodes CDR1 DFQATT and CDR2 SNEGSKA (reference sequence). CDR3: CSAPPSGGGDTQYF. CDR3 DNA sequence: TGCAGTGCTCCCCCCAGCGGGGGAGGGGATACGCAGTATTTT.

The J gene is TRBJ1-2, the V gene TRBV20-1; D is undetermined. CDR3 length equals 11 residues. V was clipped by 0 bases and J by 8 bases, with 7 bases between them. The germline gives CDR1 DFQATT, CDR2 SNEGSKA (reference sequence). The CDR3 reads CSARDGQGYTF. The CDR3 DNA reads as TGCAGTGCTAGAGATGGGCAGGGCTACACCTTC.

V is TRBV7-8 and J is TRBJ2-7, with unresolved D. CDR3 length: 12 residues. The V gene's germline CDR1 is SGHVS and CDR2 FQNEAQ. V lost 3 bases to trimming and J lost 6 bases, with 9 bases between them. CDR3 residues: CASSFSSGEQYF. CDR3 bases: TGTGCCAGCAGCTTTTCTTCCGGCGAGCAGTACTTC.

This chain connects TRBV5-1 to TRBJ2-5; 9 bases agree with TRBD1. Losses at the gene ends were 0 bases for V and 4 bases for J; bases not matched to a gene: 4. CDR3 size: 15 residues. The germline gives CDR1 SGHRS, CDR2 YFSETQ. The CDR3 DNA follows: TGCGCCAGCAGCTTGGGCGACAGGGGGGCAGAGACCCAGTACTTC. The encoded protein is CASSLGDRGAETQYF.

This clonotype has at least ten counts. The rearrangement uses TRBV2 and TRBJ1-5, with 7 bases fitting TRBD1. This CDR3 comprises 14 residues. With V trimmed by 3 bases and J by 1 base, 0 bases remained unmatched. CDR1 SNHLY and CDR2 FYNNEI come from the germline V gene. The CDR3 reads CASSEGQSNQPQHF. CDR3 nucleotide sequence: TGTGCCAGCAGTGAGGGACAGAGCAATCAGCCCCAGCATTTT.

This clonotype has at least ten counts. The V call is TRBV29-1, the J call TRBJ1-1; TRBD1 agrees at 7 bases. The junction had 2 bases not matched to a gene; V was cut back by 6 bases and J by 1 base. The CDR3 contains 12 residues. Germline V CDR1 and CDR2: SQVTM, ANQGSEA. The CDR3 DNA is TGCAGCGTGGCAGGGGGGAACACTGAAGCTTTCTTT. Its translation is CSVAGGNTEAFF.

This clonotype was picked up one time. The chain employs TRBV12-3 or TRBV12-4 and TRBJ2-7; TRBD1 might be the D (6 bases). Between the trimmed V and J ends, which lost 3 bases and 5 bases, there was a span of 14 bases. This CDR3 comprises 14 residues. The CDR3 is CASSFVAGANEQYF. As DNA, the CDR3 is TGTGCCAGCAGTTTTGTCGCAGGGGCCAACGAGCAGTACTTC.

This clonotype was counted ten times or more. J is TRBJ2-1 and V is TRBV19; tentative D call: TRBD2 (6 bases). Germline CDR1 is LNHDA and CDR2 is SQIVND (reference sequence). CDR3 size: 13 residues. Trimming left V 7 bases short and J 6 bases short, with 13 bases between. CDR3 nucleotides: TGTGCCAGTAAGGTCGTGGGGGGCAATGAGCAGTTCTTC. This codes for CASKVVGGNEQFF.

The CDR3 here is CASSLLGGAETGELFF. The CDR3 nucleotides are TGTGCCAGCAGCTTACTCGGGGGCGCCGAAACCGGGGAGCTGTTTTTT. The V and J genes are TRBV7-3 and TRBJ2-2; the D call may be TRBD1 or TRBD2 (6 bases each). Germline V lookup: CDR1 SGHTA, CDR2 FQGTGA. V lost 2 bases to trimming and J lost 5 bases, with 15 bases between them. The CDR3 length is 16 residues.

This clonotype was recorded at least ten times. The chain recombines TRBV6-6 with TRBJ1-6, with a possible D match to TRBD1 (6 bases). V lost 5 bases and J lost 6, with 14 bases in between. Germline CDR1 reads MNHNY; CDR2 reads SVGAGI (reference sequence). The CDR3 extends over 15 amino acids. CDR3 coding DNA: TGTGCCAGCAGTGCCCAGGAGGGGGTTAATTCACCCCTCCACTTT. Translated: CASSAQEGVNSPLHF.

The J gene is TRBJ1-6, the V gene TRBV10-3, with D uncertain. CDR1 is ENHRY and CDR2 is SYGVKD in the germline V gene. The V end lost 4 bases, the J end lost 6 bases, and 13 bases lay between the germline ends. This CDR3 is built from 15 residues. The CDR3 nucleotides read TGTGCCATCAGTGGGTCAGGACTAAGTAATTCACCCCTCCACTTT. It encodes CAISGSGLSNSPLHF.

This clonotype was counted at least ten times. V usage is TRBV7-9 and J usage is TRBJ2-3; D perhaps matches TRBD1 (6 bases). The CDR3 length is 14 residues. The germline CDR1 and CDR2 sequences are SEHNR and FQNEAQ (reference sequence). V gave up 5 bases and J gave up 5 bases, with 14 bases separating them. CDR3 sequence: CASSPRTVRDTQYF. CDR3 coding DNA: TGTGCCAGCAGCCCGCGGACAGTAAGAGATACGCAGTATTTT.

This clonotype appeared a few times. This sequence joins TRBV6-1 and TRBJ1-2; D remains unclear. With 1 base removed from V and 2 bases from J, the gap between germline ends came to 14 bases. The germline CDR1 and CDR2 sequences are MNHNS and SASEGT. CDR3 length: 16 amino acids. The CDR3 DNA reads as TGTGCCAGCAGTGAAGTCGAGGCCGCAGGCAACTATGGCTACACCTTC. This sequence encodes CASSEVEAAGNYGYTF.

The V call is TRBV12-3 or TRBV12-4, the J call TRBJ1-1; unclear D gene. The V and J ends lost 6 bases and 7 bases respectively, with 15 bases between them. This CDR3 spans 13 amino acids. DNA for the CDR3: TGTGCCAGCAGCCTGACGGGCGGGCTTGAAGCTTTCTTT. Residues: CASSLTGGLEAFF.

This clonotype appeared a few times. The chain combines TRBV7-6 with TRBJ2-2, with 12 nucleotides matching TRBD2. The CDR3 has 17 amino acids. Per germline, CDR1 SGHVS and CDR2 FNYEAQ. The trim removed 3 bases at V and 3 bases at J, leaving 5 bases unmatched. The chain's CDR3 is CASSLVPSGGDTGELFF. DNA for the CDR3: TGTGCCAGCAGCTTGGTCCCTAGCGGGGGGGACACCGGGGAGCTGTTTTTT.

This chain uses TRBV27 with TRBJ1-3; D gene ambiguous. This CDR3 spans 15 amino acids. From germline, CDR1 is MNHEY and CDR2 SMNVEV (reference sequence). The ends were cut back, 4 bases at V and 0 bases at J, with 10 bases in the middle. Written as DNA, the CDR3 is TGTGCCAGCAGTTCACTGGGTTTCTCTGGAAACACCATATATTTT. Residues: CASSSLGFSGNTIYF.